A selection of T cell receptor beta chains follows, all from one sample in a study of T cell responses to AZD1222 COVID-19 vaccine. The repertoire was sequenced with immunoSEQ multiplex PCR; TCRdb's copy has only in-frame clones and lacks some. The sample has more than 95,000 clones; 75% to 90% are singletons. The specimen comprised peripheral blood, sampled on day 0 of AZD1222 vaccination. The receptors stem from an adult in good health. Both conserved end residues are part of each CDR3. The D gene is left open where the match is weak. Clone size is shown for a subset of rows, as once, few, many or a class of expanded clone.

j_call v_call d_call clone_size cdr3_nt cdr3_aa
TRBJ1-2 TRBV20-1 . . TGCAGTGCTAGTCTCCAGAACTATGGCTACACCTTC CSASLQNYGYTF
TRBJ1-4 TRBV30 . . TGTGCCTGGAGTGTCTGGCAGTTTAATGAAAAACTGTTTTTT CAWSVWQFNEKLFF
TRBJ2-2 TRBV6-5 . many TGTGCCAGCACCTGGGGCGCGGACACCGGGGAGCTGTTTTTT CASTWGADTGELFF
TRBJ2-3 TRBV6-5 . . TGTGCCAGCAGTCTTGGGGATATTCCGACAGATACGCAGTATTTT CASSLGDIPTDTQYF
TRBJ2-3 TRBV7-8 . . TGTGCCAGCAGCCCCTTTGAAGGGGCTACAGATACGCAGTATTTT CASSPFEGATDTQYF
TRBJ1-5 TRBV7-2 TRBD1 . TGTGCCAGCAGCTCCCGGACAGGGGGGGCGGGCAATCAGCCCCAGCATTTT CASSSRTGGAGNQPQHF
TRBJ2-7 TRBV6-5 . . TGTGCCAGCAGTCCTTTGGGAGACGAGCAGTACTTC CASSPLGDEQYF
TRBJ1-6 TRBV4-1 . . TGCGCCAGCAGCCAAGTCCCTTCACCCCTCCACTTT CASSQVPSPLHF
TRBJ2-1 TRBV30 . . TGTGCCTGGAGTGCGGGGAGCTCCTACAATGAGCAGTTCTTC CAWSAGSSYNEQFF
TRBJ2-7 TRBV9 . . TGTGCCAGCAGCGTCCAGGACGGCTCCTACGAGCAGTACTTC CASSVQDGSYEQYF
TRBJ1-2 TRBV9 . once TGTGCCAGCAGCGTAGATACCAGGGTGAACTATGGCTACACCTTC CASSVDTRVNYGYTF
TRBJ2-3 TRBV6-4 TRBD2 . TGTGCCAGCAGCCTGGGACTAGCGGGGGGAGCAGATACGCAGTATTTT CASSLGLAGGADTQYF
TRBJ2-1 TRBV29-1 TRBD1 . TGCAGCGTTGCCGTCCCTTGGGACAGCTCCTACAATGAGCAGTTCTTC CSVAVPWDSSYNEQFF
TRBJ1-5 TRBV7-8 . . TGTGCCAGCAGAAGTAGCTATAGCAATCAGCCCCAGCATTTT CASRSSYSNQPQHF
TRBJ1-2 TRBV5-4 . . TGTGCCAGCAGCCCGGGGGATCGGTATGGCTACACCTTC CASSPGDRYGYTF
TRBJ2-5 TRBV6-2/TRBV6-3 . . TGTGCCAGCAGTTACTCGATGACAGAGATACAAGAGACCCAGTACTTC CASSYSMTEIQETQYF
TRBJ2-7 TRBV3-1/TRBV3-2 . . TGTGCCAGCAGCCAACCCGGTAGTGGGGACCACTCCTACGAGCAGTACTTC CASSQPGSGDHSYEQYF
TRBJ2-7 TRBV5-1 . . TGCGCCAGCAGCTTGTCAGGGGCGAATTCCTATTTCTCCTACGAGCAGTACTTC CASSLSGANSYFSYEQYF
TRBJ2-7 TRBV10-3 . . TGTGCCATCAGTGAGCAAGGGGGAACCCCCTACGAGCAGTACTTC CAISEQGGTPYEQYF
TRBJ1-5 TRBV10-3 . . TGTGCCATCAGTGAGTCGGGGCTAGGGAGCAATCAGCCCCAGCATTTT CAISESGLGSNQPQHF
TRBJ1-1 TRBV28 TRBD1 . TGTGCCAGCAGTTCACGGACAGGTAGCACTGAAGCTTTCTTT CASSSRTGSTEAFF
TRBJ2-2 TRBV19 . once TGTGCCAGTAGTATAAACGCGAACACCGGGGAGCTGTTTTTT CASSINANTGELFF
TRBJ1-1 TRBV5-1 . . TGCGCCAGCAGCGTAACGGGGGGGAACACTGAAGCTTTCTTT CASSVTGGNTEAFF
TRBJ2-1 TRBV19 . . TGTGCCAGTGGAGGGCGGACGACAGGCTACAATGAGCAGTTCTTC CASGGRTTGYNEQFF
TRBJ2-7 TRBV7-3 . once TGTGCCAGCAGCTTAGAAGGGACTTCCCGGTACGAGCAGTACTTC CASSLEGTSRYEQYF
TRBJ2-3 TRBV10-3 . . TGTGCCATCAACCCGGGGCTACCCACAGATACGCAGTATTTT CAINPGLPTDTQYF
TRBJ2-1 TRBV6-4 TRBD2 many TGTGCCAGCAGTGACTCAGCGGGGGGGTACAATGAGCAGTTCTTC CASSDSAGGYNEQFF
TRBJ1-1 TRBV6-5 TRBD1 once TGTGCCAGCAGTTACTCACCGGACAGGGGGAACACTGAAGCTTTCTTT CASSYSPDRGNTEAFF
TRBJ1-1 TRBV19 . . TGTGCCAGTAGTACACTGACAGGGAACACTGAAGCTTTCTTT CASSTLTGNTEAFF
TRBJ1-2 TRBV3-1/TRBV3-2 . . TGTGCCAGCAGCCAAGATCTACGAGGCAGCTTTAACTATGGCTACACCTTC CASSQDLRGSFNYGYTF
TRBJ2-5 TRBV4-1 . . TGCGCCAGCAGCAAAGGTAGAAGTTACGGGGGACAAGAGACCCAGTACTTC CASSKGRSYGGQETQYF
TRBJ2-7 TRBV4-1 . . TGCGCCAGCAGCCAAGATTTTCGTGAGCAGTACTTC CASSQDFREQYF